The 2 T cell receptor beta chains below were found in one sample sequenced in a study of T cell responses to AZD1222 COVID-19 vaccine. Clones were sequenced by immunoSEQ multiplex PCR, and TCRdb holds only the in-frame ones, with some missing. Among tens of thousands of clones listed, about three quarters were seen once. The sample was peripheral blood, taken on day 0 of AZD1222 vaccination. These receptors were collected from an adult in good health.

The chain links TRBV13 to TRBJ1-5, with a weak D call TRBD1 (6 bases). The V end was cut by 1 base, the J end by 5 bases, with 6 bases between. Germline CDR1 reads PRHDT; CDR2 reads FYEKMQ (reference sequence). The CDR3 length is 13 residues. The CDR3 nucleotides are TGTGCCAGCAGCTTAGACAGGGATCAGCCCCAGCATTTT. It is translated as CASSLDRDQPQHF.

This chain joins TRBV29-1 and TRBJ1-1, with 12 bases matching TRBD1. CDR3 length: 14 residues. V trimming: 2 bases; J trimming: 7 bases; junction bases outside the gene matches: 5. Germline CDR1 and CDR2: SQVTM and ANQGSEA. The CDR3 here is CSVEPGQGANEAFF. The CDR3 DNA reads TGCAGCGTTGAACCGGGACAGGGGGCAAATGAAGCTTTCTTT.